The sequence of this T cell receptor beta chain was determined in a study of CD8+ T cells in alopecia areata. General observations from the study: Whereas mice showed it more clearly, TCR sharing across patients was murkier, possibly because of HLA. Especially in alopecia totalis/universalis, lesional scalp showed greater clonality than normal scalp did.

RNA was isolated and reverse transcribed to cDNA, the sequencing template. The assay was immunoSEQ multiplex PCR, and TCRdb's table has in-frame clones only and misses some. Altogether some 110,000 clones were found in the sample, and no singletons occur. In its sample, this clone was seen a few times. The antigen remains unidentified. The gene names here belong to mouse. What was sequenced was lesional skin. The origin of this receptor is a C3H/HeJ mouse with alopecia areata. The strain is characterized by the MHC haplotype H2-k.

The CDR3 region is CAWRALGGYEQYF. The covered CDR3 bases are TGTGCCTGGAGAGCCCTGGGGGGGTAT. This sequence joins TRBV31 and TRBJ2-7, with 9 nucleotides matching TRBD2. The DNA ends 4 residues before the CDR3 does, and the rest of the CDR3 is filled in from the germline J gene. CDR1 and CDR2 (germline): GKSSPN, SITVG. This CDR3 comprises 13 residues.